This TCR beta chain was captured by sequencing in a study of blood T cell repertoires in COVID-19. As for the study in general: COVID-19 samples, acute and convalescent, were from the United States, Italy and Spain. T cells, B-cell-depleted T cells, or PBMCs provided the cDNA or gDNA that served as material.

Original analysis: Reference gene primer amplification gave nucleated cell count estimates. Measured with immunoSEQ multiplex PCR; TCRdb has only the in-frame clones, and not every one. The D gene and trimming were derived from the DNA, and the V and J assignments and clone size from that table. Of 190,000 or so clones listed, around 87% are singletons. This clone appeared once. This clonotype was sampled from a woman aged 30 to 39 with active or convalescent COVID-19. The sample taken for sequencing was peripheral blood.

This chain's CDR3 is CASSLGIPGEQYF. In DNA, the CDR3 is TGTGCCAGCAGCTTGGGGATCCCGGGGGAGCAGTACTTC. V is TRBV7-9 and J is TRBJ2-7; D is possibly TRBD2 (5 bases). The CDR3 loop spans 13 amino acids. V lost 3 bases and J lost 7, with 13 bases in between. Germline values: CDR1 SEHNR, CDR2 FQNEAQ (reference sequence).